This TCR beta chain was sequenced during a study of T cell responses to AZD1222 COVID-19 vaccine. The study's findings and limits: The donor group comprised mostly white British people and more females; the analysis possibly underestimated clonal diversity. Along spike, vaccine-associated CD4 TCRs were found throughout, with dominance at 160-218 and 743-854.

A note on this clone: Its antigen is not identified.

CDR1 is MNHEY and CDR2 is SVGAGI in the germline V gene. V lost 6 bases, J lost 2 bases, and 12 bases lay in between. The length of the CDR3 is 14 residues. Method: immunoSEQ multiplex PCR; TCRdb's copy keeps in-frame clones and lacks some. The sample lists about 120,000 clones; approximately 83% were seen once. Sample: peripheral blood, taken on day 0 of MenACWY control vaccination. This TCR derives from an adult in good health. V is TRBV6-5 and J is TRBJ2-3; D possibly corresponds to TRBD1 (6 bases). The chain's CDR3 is CASRQQGYTDTQYF. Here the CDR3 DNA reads TGTGCCAGCAGGCAACAGGGATACACAGATACGCAGTATTTT.